Listed below are T cell receptor beta chains from one sample, sequenced in a study of blood T cell repertoires in COVID-19. Sequenced by immunoSEQ multiplex PCR; TCRdb stores in-frame clones only, minus some. The profile shows over 200,000 clones, 75% to 90% of them singletons. Sequenced sample: PBMCs or T cells enriched from blood (not recorded which). These receptors originate from a man in his forties who had recovered from COVID-19. CDR3s include the opening cysteine and the closing phenylalanine or tryptophan. The D gene is left open where the match is weak. Part of the rows lack a size; the others show once, few, many or a class for expanded clones.

TRBV6-2/TRBV6-3	.	TRBJ2-7	TRBD2	TGTGCCAGCAGTAGCCTCGGCGGGAGGGTTTACGAGCAGTACTTC	CASSSLGGRVYEQYF
TRBV11-3	once	TRBJ2-3	.	TGTGCCAGCAGACTCTCTAGGGGAACAGATACGCAGTATTTT	CASRLSRGTDTQYF
TRBV11-2	.	TRBJ2-3	.	TGTGCCAGCAGCTTAGACAGGACTACAGATACGCAGTATTTT	CASSLDRTTDTQYF
TRBV5-4	.	TRBJ2-7	.	TGTGCCAGCAGGGGCCCCGACGAGCAGTACTTC	CASRGPDEQYF
TRBV12-5	.	TRBJ1-5	.	TGTGCTAGTGGACAGGGCGGTCGAGATCAGCCCCAGCATTTT	CASGQGGRDQPQHF
TRBV6-5	once	TRBJ1-2	TRBD1	TGTGCCAGCAGCACACACAGGGGGCTAGACATTGGCTACACCTTC	CASSTHRGLDIGYTF
TRBV27	.	TRBJ2-7	TRBD1	TGTGCCAGCAGTTCCGGGACAGGGGGTAACGAGCAGTACTTC	CASSSGTGGNEQYF
TRBV4-2	once	TRBJ1-2	.	TGTGCCAGCAGCCAAGATGTAAGCACCTATGGCTACACCTTC	CASSQDVSTYGYTF
TRBV3-1/TRBV3-2	.	TRBJ2-1	TRBD2	TGTGCCAGCAACAAAGGGAGGACTAGCGGGATCTACAATGAGCAGTTCTTC	CASNKGRTSGIYNEQFF
TRBV27	few	TRBJ1-5	TRBD1	TGTGCCAGCAGTCCGGACAGGCAACAGCCCCAGCATTTT	CASSPDRQQPQHF
TRBV6-5	.	TRBJ1-2	.	TGTGCCAGCGGGGCGGGGGGGGATGGCTACACCTTC	CASGAGGDGYTF
TRBV5-1	once	TRBJ1-1	.	TGCGCCAGCAGCACAGACGGTACGAACACTGAAGCTTTCTTT	CASSTDGTNTEAFF
TRBV15	.	TRBJ2-1	.	TGTGCCACCAGAGTGACTAGTAGGCCCAATGAGCAGTTCTTC	CATRVTSRPNEQFF
TRBV24-1	.	TRBJ2-1	TRBD2	TGTGCCACCAGTGGCGGGGGTCGGGTTTCGTACAATGAGCAGTTCTTC	CATSGGGRVSYNEQFF
TRBV19	.	TRBJ2-7	.	TGTGCCAGTAGTAAAGTCGGGGGGCCGACCTACGAGCAGTACTTC	CASSKVGGPTYEQYF
TRBV7-3	.	TRBJ2-7	TRBD2	TGTGCCAGCAGTACTACTAGCGGGAGTTCCTACGAGCAGTACTTC	CASSTTSGSSYEQYF
TRBV18	.	TRBJ2-2	TRBD1	TGTGCCAGCTCCCACCAGGGACAGGGCTGGATGGAGACCGGGGAGCTGTTTTTT	CASSHQGQGWMETGELFF
TRBV12-5	.	TRBJ2-1	TRBD1	TGTGCTAGTGATGCTACAGGGGCCCCATTCGGGAATGAGCAGTTCTTC	CASDATGAPFGNEQFF
TRBV5-6	few	TRBJ1-6	.	TGTGCCAGCAGCCCAGTGGGACAAAAGTCACCCCTCCACTTT	CASSPVGQKSPLHF
TRBV2	few	TRBJ1-5	TRBD1	TGTGCCAGCAGTCCCCCGGACAGGGGAGATCAGCCCCAGCATTTT	CASSPPDRGDQPQHF
TRBV5-8	.	TRBJ2-5	.	TGTGCCAGCAGCTTGGGCCAGTACCAAGAGACCCAGTACTTC	CASSLGQYQETQYF
TRBV2	once	TRBJ2-7	TRBD1	TGTGCCAGTAGACAGGGTTTGACCTACGAGCAGTACTTC	CASRQGLTYEQYF
TRBV7-3	.	TRBJ2-2	TRBD2	TGTGCCAGCAGCCTAGGCGGGACTAGCAAAACCGGGGAGCTGTTTTTT	CASSLGGTSKTGELFF
TRBV29-1	.	TRBJ2-3	.	TGCAGCGTTGAAGATTCGGCAGGGCAAGATACGCAGTATTTT	CSVEDSAGQDTQYF
TRBV3-1/TRBV3-2	.	TRBJ2-1	.	TGTGCCAGCAGCGACGGAGGGGTTGGTCACAATGAGCAGTTCTTC	CASSDGGVGHNEQFF
TRBV24-1	.	TRBJ2-2	TRBD1	TGTGCCACCAGTGACAGGGACAGGGGGCGGCCGAACACCGGGGAGCTGTTTTTT	CATSDRDRGRPNTGELFF
TRBV5-8	.	TRBJ2-7	TRBD1	TGTGCCAGCAGGATACAGGGGGCCGGTACCTACGAGCAGTACTTC	CASRIQGAGTYEQYF
TRBV19	.	TRBJ1-5	.	TGTGCCAGTAATCCGGACCAGGGAAATCAGCCCCAGCATTTT	CASNPDQGNQPQHF
TRBV28	once	TRBJ1-1	.	TGTGCCAGCAGTTTCTTCAGGGACACTGAAGCTTTCTTT	CASSFFRDTEAFF
TRBV13	.	TRBJ2-1	TRBD2	TGTGCCAGCAGCACTCCGGCTAGCGGGGGGGCTAATGAGCAGTTCTTC	CASSTPASGGANEQFF
TRBV12-3/TRBV12-4	.	TRBJ1-2	.	TGTGCCAGCAGTTTAGCGGACGGGGGTGGCTACACCTTC	CASSLADGGGYTF
TRBV28	.	TRBJ1-3	.	TGTGCCAGCAGTTCAGGGGACTCTGGAAACACCATATATTTT	CASSSGDSGNTIYF
TRBV20-1	.	TRBJ2-2	TRBD2	TGCAGTGCTATTGACAGGACTAGCGGGTCCGGGGAGCTGTTTTTT	CSAIDRTSGSGELFF
TRBV19	.	TRBJ1-3	.	TGTGCCAGTAGTCTTTGGCAGGGTCGCTCTGGAAACACCATATATTTT	CASSLWQGRSGNTIYF
TRBV14	.	TRBJ2-3	.	TGTGCCAGCAGCCAAGATGTAGCGACAGATACGCAGTATTTT	CASSQDVATDTQYF
TRBV24-1	.	TRBJ2-2	TRBD2	TGTGCCACCAGTGATCCGGGACTAGCGGGTAGAAGTAACACCGGGGAGCTGTTTTTT	CATSDPGLAGRSNTGELFF
TRBV12-2	.	TRBJ2-3	.	TGTGCAAGTCGCTTAGCGTCTATGAAAATTGATAGCACAGATACGCAGTATTTT	CASRLASMKIDSTDTQYF
TRBV6-1	.	TRBJ2-7	TRBD2	TGTGCCAGCAGTGAAGAAGCTAGCGGCTCCTACGAGCAGTACTTC	CASSEEASGSYEQYF
TRBV11-2	.	TRBJ2-5	.	TGTGCCAGCAGCCTAGCCGGGGTTACAGAGACCCAGTACTTC	CASSLAGVTETQYF
TRBV19	.	TRBJ2-7	.	TGTGCCAGTAGTACCCCGCGGGACGGAAGCTCCTACGAGCAGTACTTC	CASSTPRDGSSYEQYF
TRBV5-8	.	TRBJ2-7	.	TGTGCCAGCAGCCCGGCCATAGGGGGGGCGGGCGAGCAGTACTTC	CASSPAIGGAGEQYF
TRBV6-5	.	TRBJ2-7	TRBD1	TGTGCCAGCAGCAGGGGACAGTACTACGAGCAGTACTTC	CASSRGQYYEQYF
TRBV28	.	TRBJ2-2	.	TGTGCCAGCAGTTTATTAGAGGTTCACGGGGAGCTGTTTTTT	CASSLLEVHGELFF
TRBV27	few	TRBJ1-2	TRBD1	TGTGCCAGCAGCCCAGGGACAGGGTTGGCTAACTATGGCTACACCTTC	CASSPGTGLANYGYTF
TRBV18	.	TRBJ2-7	TRBD1	TGTGCCAGCTCACCATCGCTTCGGACAGGGGGTTTAACCTACGAGCAGTACTTC	CASSPSLRTGGLTYEQYF
TRBV5-5	.	TRBJ2-7	TRBD2	TGTGCCAGCAGCGCAATGGCCCCGGGACTAGAAAGAACCTACGAGCAGTACTTC	CASSAMAPGLERTYEQYF
TRBV9	.	TRBJ2-2	.	TGTGCCAGCAGCGTAGCGTCATTTCAGGGGAACACCGGGGAGCTGTTTTTT	CASSVASFQGNTGELFF
TRBV9	.	TRBJ1-1	TRBD1	TGTGCCAGCAGCGTAGCGACAGGGAAGGGCACTGAAGCTTTCTTT	CASSVATGKGTEAFF
TRBV5-1	.	TRBJ2-5	TRBD2	TGCGCCAGCAGCTCATCCGGGACTAGCGGTATTTGGTACTTC	CASSSSGTSGIWYF
TRBV4-1	.	TRBJ2-7	.	TGCGCCAGCAGCCAGGAGGGACAGCTAAACTCCTACGAGCAGTACTTC	CASSQEGQLNSYEQYF
TRBV27	.	TRBJ2-2	TRBD1	TGTGCCAGCAGTAGGAGACGGGACAGGGCCTACACCGGGGAGCTGTTTTTT	CASSRRRDRAYTGELFF
TRBV7-3	.	TRBJ2-3	TRBD2	TGTGCCAGCAGCCCAAGCGGGACCGTCACAGATACGCAGTATTTT	CASSPSGTVTDTQYF
TRBV10-2	.	TRBJ1-6	TRBD1	TGCGCCAGCAGTGGCCAATGGGACAGGGTTATGGATTCACCCCTCCACTTT	CASSGQWDRVMDSPLHF